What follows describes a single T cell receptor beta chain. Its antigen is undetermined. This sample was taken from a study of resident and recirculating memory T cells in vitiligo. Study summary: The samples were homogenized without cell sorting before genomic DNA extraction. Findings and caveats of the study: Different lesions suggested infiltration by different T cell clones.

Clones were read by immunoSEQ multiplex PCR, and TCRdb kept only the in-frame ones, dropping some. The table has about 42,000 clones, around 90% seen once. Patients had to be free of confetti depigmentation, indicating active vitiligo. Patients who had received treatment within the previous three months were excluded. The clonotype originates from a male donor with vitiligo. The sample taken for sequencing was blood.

This CDR3 reads CASSPQANTEAFF. CDR3 sequence (DNA): TGTGCCAGCAGCCCACAGGCCAACACTGAAGCTTTCTTT. J is TRBJ1-1 and V is TRBV7-9, with D perhaps matching TRBD1 (5 bases). CDR1 is SEHNR, CDR2 FQNEAQ, per germline (reference sequence). This CDR3 has 13 amino acids. Trimming took 5 bases from V and 2 from J, leaving 9 bases between them.